Reported below is one TCR beta chain. Its antigen is not known. The PCR made use of 60 Vbeta and 13 Jbeta primers. TCRdb keeps only in-frame clones here, not all; method: immunoSEQ multiplex PCR. The sample gives about 78,000 clones, less than 85% of which show up once; 1.1% is in the top ten. This specimen comes from a study of cytomegalovirus exposure and HLA in healthy donors. General study findings and limits: For most TCR beta V segments, an earlier analysis put the productive rate at about 87% or about 30% of the time. 16,951 TCR beta sequences were associated with HLA alleles at 0.05 false discovery rate in a later analysis.

The sequenced material came from PBMCs. The source is a male donor in good health and CMV-seronegative.

The CDR3 here is CASSEARDFLEQYF. The CDR3 coding sequence is TGTGCCAGCAGTGAAGCCCGGGACTTCCTCGAGCAGTACTTC. This rearrangement joins TRBV6-1 to TRBJ2-7; a possible D gene is TRBD2 (6 bases). CDR3 length: 14 amino acids. Trimming left V 0 bases short and J 6 bases short, with 12 bases between. Per the germline V gene, CDR1 is MNHNS and CDR2 is SASEGT.